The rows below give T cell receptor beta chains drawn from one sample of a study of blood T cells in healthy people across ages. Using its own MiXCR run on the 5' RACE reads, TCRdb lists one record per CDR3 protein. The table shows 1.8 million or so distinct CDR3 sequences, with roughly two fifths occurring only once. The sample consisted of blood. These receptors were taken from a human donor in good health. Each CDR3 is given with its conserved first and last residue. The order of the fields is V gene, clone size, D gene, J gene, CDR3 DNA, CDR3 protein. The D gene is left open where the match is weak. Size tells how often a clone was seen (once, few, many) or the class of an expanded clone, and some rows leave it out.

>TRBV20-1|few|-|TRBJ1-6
TGCAGTGCTAGACCGGCCCTGGGGGGTTCACCCCTCCACTTT
CSARPALGGSPLHF
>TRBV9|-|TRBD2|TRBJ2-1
TGTGCCAGCAGCACGTCAGGGACTAGTTGGCCTGGGGAGCAGTTCTTC
CASSTSGTSWPGEQFF
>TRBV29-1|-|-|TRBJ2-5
TGCAGCGTTGAAGGCAGGGCTGAAGAGACCCAGTACTTC
CSVEGRAEETQYF
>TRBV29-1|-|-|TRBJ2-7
TGCAGCGTTCTAGGGAGGGACAACGAGCAGTACTTC
CSVLGRDNEQYF
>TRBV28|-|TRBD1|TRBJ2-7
TGTGCCAGCAGGACAGGACAGGGTGAATACGAGCAGTACTTC
CASRTGQGEYEQYF
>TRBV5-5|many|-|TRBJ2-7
TGTGCCAGCAGCTTGGCCGGAGGGGTGGCCTACGAGCAGTACTTC
CASSLAGGVAYEQYF
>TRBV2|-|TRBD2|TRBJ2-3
TGTGCCAGCAGTGAAAGGAGAATCCTAGCGGGGGGGCAGTCAGATACGCAGTATTTT
CASSERRILAGGQSDTQYF
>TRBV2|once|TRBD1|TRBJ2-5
TGTGCCAGCCTGTTACAGGGGCAAGAGACCCAGTACTTC
CASLLQGQETQYF
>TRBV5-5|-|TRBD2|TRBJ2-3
TGTGCCAGCAGCTCTCGTCGGGGGGGGAGCAGCACAGATACGCAGTATTTT
CASSSRRGGSSTDTQYF
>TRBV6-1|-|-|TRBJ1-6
TGTGCCAGCAGTGAAGCAATCATAGGGGCCCCATCTCGGTCACCCCTCCACTTT
CASSEAIIGAPSRSPLHF
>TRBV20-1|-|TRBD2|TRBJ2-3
TGCAGTGCTAGAGGTGGCAGCGGGGGGGCAGATACGCAGTATTTT
CSARGGSGGADTQYF